This passage covers 7 T cell receptor beta chains from one sample sequenced in a study of early T cells in non-severe SARS-CoV-2 infection. MiXCR, applied by TCRdb to the 5' RACE reads, yields one record per CDR3 protein. The data hold around 57,000 distinct CDR3 sequences, with around 12% observed a single time. The sequenced sample consisted of whole blood. Every receptor here comes from an adult who was a healthcare worker with PCR-confirmed SARS-CoV-2 infection or an uninfected control (not recorded which).

J is TRBJ2-5 and V is TRBV3-1; perhaps TRBD2 as D (6 bases). Trimming pared 10 bases from V and 4 bases from J, leaving 19 bases between. The CDR3 has 14 residues. Germline V gives CDR1 LGHDT, CDR2 YNNKEL (reference sequence). The CDR3: CAKKKRASAETQYF. As DNA, the CDR3 is TGTGCCAAAAAAAAAAGGGCTAGCGCAGAGACCCAGTACTTC.

In this sample, this clonotype turned up many times. V gene TRBV7-9 combines with J gene TRBJ2-3, with 7 bases lining up with TRBD1. J lost 2 bases, V lost 2 bases, and 10 bases had no gene match. The germline V gene encodes CDR1 SEHNR and CDR2 FQNEAQ (reference sequence). The CDR3 totals 17 residues. The CDR3 DNA is TGTGCCAGCAGCTTAACCCCGGGACAGCCGCTCACAGATACGCAGTATTTT. Amino acid sequence: CASSLTPGQPLTDTQYF.

The chain couples TRBV6-6 to TRBJ2-7, with unresolved D. V was trimmed by 7 bases and J by 13 bases, leaving 17 bases between them. The CDR3 is 11 residues long. The V gene's germline CDR1 is MNHNY and CDR2 SVGAGI (reference sequence). The chain's CDR3 is CASNGSPLLYF. The CDR3 nucleotides read TGTGCCAGCAACGGGTCCCCTCTACTCTACTTC.

This clonotype was detected ten times or more. The chain is built from TRBV10-1 and TRBJ2-1; 12 bases are shared with TRBD2. Trimming removed 5 bases from V and 6 bases from J; junction bases left unmatched: 14. CDR1 is WNHNN, CDR2 SYGVQD, per germline (reference sequence). The CDR3 extends over 18 amino acids. CDR3 protein: CASSPTKRTSGASNEQFF. CDR3 sequence (DNA): TGCGCCAGCAGTCCGACAAAGCGGACTAGCGGGGCGAGCAATGAGCAGTTCTTC.

The chain has TRBV5-6 and TRBJ1-6; D perhaps matches TRBD1 (6 bases). The CDR3 covers 14 residues. V was cut by 2 bases and J by 8 bases, with 11 bases left in between. Germline V gene sequence: CDR1 SGHDT, CDR2 YYEEEE. The CDR3 spells CASSFGQKDSPLHF. In DNA form, the CDR3 reads TGTGCCAGCAGCTTTGGACAGAAAGATTCACCCCTCCACTTT.

This clonotype came up a few times. The J gene is TRBJ2-3, the V gene TRBV11-2; 10 bases are shared with TRBD2. V shed 8 bases and J 5 bases; nucleotides not matched to a gene: 4. CDR3 length equals 13 residues. Germline V gene sequence: CDR1 SGHAT, CDR2 FQNNGV. Here the CDR3 reads CASQRGGEDTQYF. In DNA form, the CDR3 reads TGTGCCAGCCAGCGGGGGGGCGAAGATACGCAGTATTTT.

Many counts were recorded for this clonotype. This sequence joins TRBV7-2 and TRBJ2-7, with 10 positions matching TRBD1. CDR3 size: 14 residues. J gave up 6 bases and V 5 bases, and 7 bases lay outside the gene matches. Per the germline V gene, CDR1 is SGHTA and CDR2 is FQGNSA. Written as DNA, the CDR3 is TGTGCCAGCAGCACTAGACAGGGGGCGGGCGAGCAGTACTTC. Protein sequence: CASSTRQGAGEQYF.